This T cell receptor beta chain stems from a study of T cell responses to AZD1222 COVID-19 vaccine. With respect to this clone: What it binds is unknown.

Second doses that came at about 4 or about 12 weeks were put together. This CDR3 region has 16 residues. J lost 5 bases, V lost 3 bases, and 10 bases had no gene match. Germline V CDR1 and CDR2: SQVTM, ANQGSEA. General study findings and limits: Across the whole spike, CD4 TCRs peaked at regions 160-218 and 743-854. Repertoires were obtained solely post-peak T cell response.

TCRdb keeps only in-frame clones here, not all; method: immunoSEQ multiplex PCR. The sample carries 110,000 or so clones, around 89% recorded once. This specimen was peripheral blood, taken 28 days after the second AZD1222 dose. This receptor was obtained from an adult who received the AZD1222 COVID-19 vaccine. The chain links TRBV29-1 to TRBJ2-5; 12 positions match TRBD1. The CDR3 loop is CSVDRRGQGAQETQYF. CDR3 nucleotide sequence: TGCAGCGTTGATCGAAGGGGACAGGGGGCTCAGGAGACCCAGTACTTC.